The entry below gives a single TCR beta chain sequence along with its context. The method was immunoSEQ multiplex PCR; TCRdb's version includes in-frame clones alone and lacks a portion of them. The data show fewer than 400,000 clones, 90% to 95% seen once. This sample is drawn from a study of blood T cell repertoires in COVID-19. Per germline, CDR1 SGHRS and CDR2 YFSETQ. The CDR3 is made up of 13 amino acids. With 1 base removed from V and 3 bases from J, the gap between germline ends came to 7 bases. The chain couples TRBV5-1 to TRBJ1-1; D gene ambiguous. The sequenced sample was PBMCs or T cells enriched from blood (not recorded which). This TCR was recovered from a woman aged 30 to 39 who had been exposed to COVID-19. CDR3 protein: CASSLTVDTEAFF. The CDR3 nucleotides are TGCGCCAGCAGCTTGACAGTAGACACTGAAGCTTTCTTT. The full variable domain, with the rest looked up from reference TRBV5-1 and TRBJ1-1, is KAGVTQTPRYLIKTRGQQVTLSCSPISGHRSVSWYQQTPGQGLQFLFEYFSETQRNKGNFPGRFSGRQFSNSRSEMNVSTLELGDSALYLCASSLTVDTEAFFGQGTRLTVV.